The rows below give T cell receptor beta chains drawn from one sample of a study of control samples from healthy donors and cancer patients. Assay: immunoSEQ multiplex PCR; the TCRdb copy retains only in-frame clones and omits some. The sample lists 95,000 to 150,000 clones, 80% to 90% occurring once. Sequenced material: blood. These receptors all stem from a man aged 40-50 years in good health. The CDR3 runs from the conserved cysteine through the conserved F or W. The D gene is left open where the match is weak. Size values are once, few and many counts, or a class for expanded clones, and some rows have none.

>TRBJ2-5|TRBV10-1|TRBD2|.
TGCGCCAGCAGTGAGTCCGGCGGGGGGGAAGAGACCCAGTACTTC
CASSESGGGEETQYF
>TRBJ1-4|TRBV6-1|.|.
TGTGCCAGCAGTGAATCTGTAGCTCATTACAGGGATGAAAAACTGTTTTTT
CASSESVAHYRDEKLFF
>TRBJ1-4|TRBV6-1|.|.
TGTGCCAGCAGTGAAAAGGCAGGGGAAGTTGAAAAACTGTTTTTT
CASSEKAGEVEKLFF
>TRBJ1-5|TRBV6-5|TRBD1|.
TGTGCCAGCAGCAGGGGGCCGGGGAATCAGCCCCAGCATTTT
CASSRGPGNQPQHF
>TRBJ1-1|TRBV7-8|.|.
TGTGCCAGCAGCTTAGATCTGAACACTGAAGCTTTCTTT
CASSLDLNTEAFF
>TRBJ2-5|TRBV19|.|.
TGTGCCAGTAGTAAGCGACAGGAAGAGACCCAGTACTTC
CASSKRQEETQYF
>TRBJ2-7|TRBV12-5|TRBD1|.
TGTGCTAGTGGTTTTCGGACAGGGGCAAGGGACGAGCAGTACTTC
CASGFRTGARDEQYF
>TRBJ1-2|TRBV29-1|.|.
TGCAGCGTTGAAACTTATGGCTACACCTTC
CSVETYGYTF
>TRBJ2-4|TRBV4-1|TRBD2|.
TGCGCCAGCAGCCAAGACGGGTCAGCGGGGGGGATCATTCAGTACTTC
CASSQDGSAGGIIQYF
>TRBJ2-5|TRBV27|TRBD2|few
TGTGCCAGCAGCCCTCACCTACTAGCGGCTTTTCAAGAGACCCAGTACTTC
CASSPHLLAAFQETQYF
>TRBJ2-5|TRBV2|.|.
TGTGCCAGCAGTGAAGAGAGGGGGAGCCAAGAGACCCAGTACTTC
CASSEERGSQETQYF
>TRBJ2-5|TRBV7-9|.|.
TGTGCCAGCAGCTTAGAGGTCTACAAAGAGACCCAGTACTTC
CASSLEVYKETQYF
>TRBJ1-1|TRBV18|.|once
TGTGCCAGCTCACCTTATACAGGGTCCCTTTCCTCGAGGGCTTTCTTT
CASSPYTGSLSSRAFF
>TRBJ2-1|TRBV11-2|TRBD2|.
TGTGCCAGCAGCAGCCGGTGGGCGGGGGGAGCCTACAATGAGCAGTTCTTC
CASSSRWAGGAYNEQFF
>TRBJ1-1|TRBV27|.|.
TGTGCCAGCAGTTTATCCAGGAACACTGAAGCTTTCTTT
CASSLSRNTEAFF
>TRBJ2-1|TRBV19|.|.
TGTGCCAGTTCCGACTTCCTGTCCAATGAGCAGTTCTTC
CASSDFLSNEQFF
>TRBJ1-1|TRBV6-5|.|.
TGTGCCAGCAGCCGAAGACAGGAGAACACTGAAGCTTTCTTT
CASSRRQENTEAFF
>TRBJ1-1|TRBV18|.|few
TGTGCCAGCTCACCACGGGACGGGAGGTTCGGAGCTTTCTTT
CASSPRDGRFGAFF
>TRBJ1-5|TRBV6-6|.|.
TGTGCCAGCAGTTACTTACAGAATCAGCCCCAGCATTTT
CASSYLQNQPQHF